These 17 T cell receptor beta chains share one sample of origin, sequenced in a study of memory CD4+ T cells and cytomegalovirus serostatus. Single viable CD3+CD4+CD8-CD45RO+ cells were sorted as the memory CD4+ T cells. Here immunoSEQ multiplex PCR was the method, and the copy in TCRdb shows in-frame clones only, minus some. Of about 46,000 clones in the sample, around four fifths were seen once. Sequenced: memory CD4+ T cells from blood. The receptors come from an adult in good health and CMV-seronegative.

The chain uses TRBV11-2 and TRBJ2-5; D possibly corresponds to TRBD1 (7 bases). The germline V gene has CDR1 SGHAT and CDR2 FQNNGV. The V gene lost 2 bases and the J gene lost 5 bases, with 18 bases spanning the gap. There are 16 residues in the CDR3. The CDR3 DNA follows: TGTGCCAGCAGCTTATTATCAGGAGGGGGCGCCGAGACCCAGTACTTC. Translation: CASSLLSGGGAETQYF. The variable domain in full, with the rest retrieved from reference TRBV11-2 and TRBJ2-5, is EAGVAQSPRYKIIEKRQSVAFWCNPISGHATLYWYQQILGQGPKLLIQFQNNGVVDDSQLPKDRFSAERLKGVDSTLKIQPAKLEDSAVYLCASSLLSGGGAETQYFGPGTRLLVL.

This chain joins TRBV4-3 and TRBJ2-3, with TRBD1 matching over 8 bases. The CDR3 covers 17 residues. Trimming cost V 4 bases and J 3 bases; bases outside gene matches: 12. CDR1 LGHNA and CDR2 YSLEER come from the germline V gene. The CDR3 bases are TGCGCCAGCAGCCCTCGACCGGGACAGGTTGCGACAGATACGCAGTATTTT. Amino acids: CASSPRPGQVATDTQYF.

Remarks on this clone: Germline and junction disagree at one end, which may indicate a read error. The J gene is TRBJ1-6, the V gene TRBV11-2; 7 nucleotides agree with TRBD1. The germline CDR1 and CDR2 sequences are SGHAT and FQNNGV. This CDR3 is 13 amino acids long. The CDR3 bases are TGTGCCAGCAGTAAAGGGGGCCTCCCGGGCGCTTCGTTT. This codes for CASSKGGLPGASF.

The rearrangement links TRBV5-8 to TRBJ1-1; D possibly corresponds to TRBD1 (6 bases). Germline CDR1 reads SGHTS; CDR2 reads YDEGEE. V lost 1 base and J 5 bases, leaving 12 bases between the germline ends. This CDR3 has 14 residues. CDR3 DNA sequence: TGTGCCAGCAGCTTGCGACTCCAGGGGACTGAAGCTTTCTTT. The encoded protein is CASSLRLQGTEAFF. The full variable domain, rest sourced from reference TRBV5-8 and TRBJ1-1, is EAGVTQSPTHLIKTRGQQATLRCSPISGHTSVYWYQQALGLGLQFLLWYDEGEERNRGNFPPRFSGRQFPNYSSELNVNALELEDSALYLCASSLRLQGTEAFFGQGTRLTVV.

CDR3 protein: CASSLGSGGEAFF. CDR3 DNA: TGTGCCAGCAGCTTAGGGTCAGGGGGTGAAGCTTTCTTT. The J gene is TRBJ1-1, the V gene TRBV7-9; 7 bases are a match to TRBD1. Germline V CDR1 and CDR2: SEHNR, FQNEAQ (reference sequence). After removal of 1 base from V and 7 bases from J, the junction contained 3 bases not matched to a gene. This CDR3 contains 13 residues.

The chain combines TRBV5-1 with TRBJ2-7; TRBD2 matches at 15 bases. The V segment lost 3 bases and the J segment 4 bases; nucleotides outside the gene matches: 2. Per the germline V gene, CDR1 is SGHRS and CDR2 is YFSETQ. This CDR3 is 15 amino acids long. CDR3 sequence reads: CASSSGTSGGYEQYF. The CDR3 DNA reads TGCGCCAGCAGCTCCGGGACTAGCGGGGGGTACGAGCAGTACTTC.

The CDR3 nucleotides are TGTGCCAGCAGCTTACGGTACGAGCAGTACTTC. Its translation: CASSLRYEQYF. V is TRBV7-2 and J is TRBJ2-7, with D uncertain. This CDR3 is 11 amino acids long. V was shortened by 2 bases and J by 4 bases, with 3 bases between the two germline ends. Germline lookup yields CDR1 SGHTA and CDR2 FQGNSA.

The chain links TRBV7-9 to TRBJ2-6, with D tentatively TRBD1 (5 bases). Trimming took off 5 bases at V and 2 bases at J, with 10 bases between the two ends. The CDR3 covers 15 residues. Germline CDR1 SEHNR, CDR2 FQNEAQ (reference sequence). CDR3 sequence reads: CASSIRVAGANVLTF. The CDR3 DNA sequence: TGTGCCAGCAGCATCAGGGTAGCTGGGGCCAACGTCCTGACTTTC.

The chain carries TRBV5-4 and TRBJ2-2, with TRBD1 as a possible D gene (6 bases). V was clipped by 6 bases and J by 2 bases, with 20 bases between them. The CDR3 is made up of 17 amino acids. The germline CDR1 and CDR2 sequences are SGHNT and YYREEE (reference sequence). This CDR3 is CASTRDIALINTGELFF. The CDR3 nucleotides are TGTGCCAGCACCAGGGACATCGCACTCATCAACACCGGGGAGCTGTTTTTT.

Of note for this clone: The sample carries other DNA sequences with the same CDR3. This sequence joins TRBV2 and TRBJ1-4; TRBD1 is a possible D gene (6 bases). From germline, CDR1 is SNHLY and CDR2 FYNNEI. The length of the CDR3 is 14 residues. Trimming took 0 bases from V and 8 from J, leaving 10 bases between them. The CDR3 here is CASSEARGTEKLFF. The DNA for the CDR3 is TGTGCCAGCAGTGAAGCGCGGGGGACAGAAAAACTGTTTTTT.

The rearrangement uses TRBV7-3 and TRBJ1-1, with 8 bases lining up with TRBD1. CDR3 size: 15 residues. Germline V lookup: CDR1 SGHTA, CDR2 FQGTGA. V lost 5 bases and J lost 3; bases outside the gene matches: 8. Here the CDR3 reads CASSQTGGGYTEAFF. The CDR3 nucleotides are TGTGCCAGCAGCCAAACAGGGGGTGGGTACACTGAAGCTTTCTTT.

This chain joins TRBV10-3 and TRBJ1-1; D may be TRBD1 (5 bases). Trimming removed 3 bases from V and 0 bases from J, with 11 bases in between. The germline CDR1 and CDR2 sequences are ENHRY and SYGVKD. This CDR3 is built from 15 residues. CDR3 region: CAISDWTSVNTEAFF. DNA for the CDR3: TGTGCCATCAGTGATTGGACATCCGTGAACACTGAAGCTTTCTTT.

This clone has just one count. The gene calls are TRBV10-3 and TRBJ2-7; D is unresolved. V gave up 2 bases and J gave up 7 bases, with 9 bases separating them. The germline V gene has CDR1 ENHRY and CDR2 SYGVKD. This CDR3 spans 12 amino acids. This chain's CDR3 is CAISENSLEQYF. In nucleotides, the CDR3 is TGTGCCATCAGTGAGAATTCATTGGAGCAGTACTTC.

The rearrangement links TRBV2 to TRBJ2-7; 8 bases fit TRBD2. V trimming: 3 bases; J trimming: 5 bases; junction bases outside the gene matches: 15. CDR1 and CDR2 from the germline V gene are SNHLY and FYNNEI. This CDR3 is 17 amino acids long. The CDR3 sequence is CASSEVGLGLGVNEQYF. The DNA for the CDR3 is TGTGCCAGCAGTGAGGTAGGGCTGGGACTAGGGGTCAACGAGCAGTACTTC.

The rearrangement links TRBV6-5 to TRBJ2-3; weak D call: TRBD1 (7 bases). Germline V gene lookup returns CDR1 MNHEY and CDR2 SVGAGI. Trimming pared 2 bases from V and 5 bases from J, leaving 14 bases between. The CDR3 contains 15 residues. The CDR3 coding sequence is TGTGCCAGCAGTTACGGGCATCAGGGGGGAGATACGCAGTATTTT. Encoded protein: CASSYGHQGGDTQYF.

This clone came up a few times. V gene TRBV12-5 combines with J gene TRBJ2-3, with 9 bases lining up with TRBD1. The germline V gene has CDR1 LGHNT and CDR2 FRNRAP. The V gene end was trimmed by 2 bases and the J gene end by 8 bases; junction bases not matched to a gene: 11. This CDR3 comprises 16 residues. CDR3 nucleotide sequence: TGTGCTAGTGGTTTGACCGGGACAGGGCCACGGGGTACGCAGTATTTT. This codes for CASGLTGTGPRGTQYF.

This chain connects TRBV9 to TRBJ1-1; no definite D call. Germline V gives CDR1 SGDLS, CDR2 YYNGEE. CDR3 length: 15 amino acids. V was shortened by 0 bases and J by 4 bases, with 13 bases between the two germline ends. The CDR3 DNA is TGTGCCAGCAGCGTAGCTTTGGGGTCAAGCACTGAAGCTTTCTTT. It specifies CASSVALGSSTEAFF.